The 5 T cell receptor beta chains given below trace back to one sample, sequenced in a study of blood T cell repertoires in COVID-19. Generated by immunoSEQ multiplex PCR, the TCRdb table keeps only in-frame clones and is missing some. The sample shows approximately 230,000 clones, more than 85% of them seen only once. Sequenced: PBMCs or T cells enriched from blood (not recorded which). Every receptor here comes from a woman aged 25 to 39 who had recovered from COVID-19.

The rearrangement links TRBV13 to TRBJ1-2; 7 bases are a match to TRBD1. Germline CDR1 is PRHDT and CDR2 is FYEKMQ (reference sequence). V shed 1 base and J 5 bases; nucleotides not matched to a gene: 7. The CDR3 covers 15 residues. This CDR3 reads CASSLAAGGVYGYTF. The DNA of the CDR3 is TGTGCCAGCAGCTTAGCTGCAGGGGGAGTTTATGGCTACACCTTC.

CDR3: CASSLGGRYGYTF. Written as DNA, the CDR3 is TGTGCCAGCAGTTTGGGGGGGCGGTACGGCTACACCTTC. The chain uses TRBV12-3 or TRBV12-4 and TRBJ1-2; perhaps TRBD1 as D (6 bases). Deletions cut 3 bases from V and 8 bases from J, with 13 bases between. The CDR3 is 13 amino acids.

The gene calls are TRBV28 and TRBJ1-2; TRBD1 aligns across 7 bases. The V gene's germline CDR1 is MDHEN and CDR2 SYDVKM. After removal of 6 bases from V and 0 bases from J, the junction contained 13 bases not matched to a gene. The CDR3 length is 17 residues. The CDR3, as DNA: TGTGCCAGCAGATTCCCGGGACAGCGAAATTCTAACTATGGCTACACCTTC. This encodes CASRFPGQRNSNYGYTF.

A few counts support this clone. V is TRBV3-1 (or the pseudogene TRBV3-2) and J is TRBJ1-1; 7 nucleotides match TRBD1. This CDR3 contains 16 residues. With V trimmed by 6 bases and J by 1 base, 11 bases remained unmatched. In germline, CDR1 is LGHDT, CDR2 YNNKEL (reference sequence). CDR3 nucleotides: TGTGCCAGCAGTACCACACCGGGACAGCGGAACACTGAAGCTTTCTTT. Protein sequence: CASSTTPGQRNTEAFF.

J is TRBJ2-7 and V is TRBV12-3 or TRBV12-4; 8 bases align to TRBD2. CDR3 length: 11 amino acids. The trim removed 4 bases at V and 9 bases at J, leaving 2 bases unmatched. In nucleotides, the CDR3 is TGTGCCAGCAGTTCTCGGGGGGGGCAGTACTTC. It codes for CASSSRGGQYF.